The 4 T cell receptor beta chains below come from one sample, sequenced in a study of regulatory T cells in long-lasting Graves disease. Specified time point: newly diagnosed GD, antithyroid drugs for less than 3 months. Construction of the TCR library relied on RNA isolated from PBMCs. CDR3-region Arm-PCR and iRepertoire HTBI primers produced the TCR beta libraries. TCRdb re-called the multiplex PCR reads with MiXCR, one entry per CDR3 protein. The data contain 360,000 or so distinct CDR3 sequences, 15% to 20% of them singletons. Another study also made use of these data, one on T cells in Graves' hyperthyroidism and ophthalmopathy.

The source was peripheral blood mononuclear cells (PBMCs), collected at new diagnosis, from a patient treated with antithyroid drugs. The receptor set was obtained from a man aged 35 to 55 with Graves disease.

This clonotype appeared a few times. The chain couples TRBV10-2 to TRBJ2-3; possible D gene TRBD2, 6 bases. CDR1 and CDR2 (germline): WSHSY, SAAADI. This CDR3 has 14 amino acids. V shed 4 bases and J shed 4 bases, with 12 bases lying between them. This CDR3 reads CASSVVRRADTQYF. In DNA, the CDR3 is TGCGCCAGCAGTGTAGTCCGGAGGGCAGATACGCAGTATTTT.

This clonotype was seen many times. The chain employs TRBV12-3 or TRBV12-4 and TRBJ1-4; 9 bases match TRBD1. CDR3 length: 14 residues. V lost 7 bases, J lost 8 bases, and 8 bases stayed unmatched. The CDR3 reads CASNYRGRWEKLFF. Written as DNA, the CDR3 is TGTGCCAGCAATTACAGGGGGCGCTGGGAAAAACTGTTTTTT.

Ten or more counts support this clonotype. This rearrangement joins TRBV5-1 to TRBJ2-5; 11 bases map to TRBD2. This CDR3 comprises 16 residues. The germline gives CDR1 SGHRS, CDR2 YFSETQ. J gave up 2 bases and V 1 base, and 4 bases lay outside the gene matches. CDR3 DNA sequence: TGCGCCAGCAGCTTGTTTCTAGCGGGGGGACAAGAGACCCAGTACTTC. Amino acids: CASSLFLAGGQETQYF.

The chain uses TRBV20-1 and TRBJ1-3, with D unclear. Germline V gene data show CDR1 as DFQATT and CDR2 as SNEGSKA (reference sequence). The V end was cut by 3 bases, the J end by 0 bases, with 9 bases between. The CDR3 length is 14 residues. CDR3 in amino acids: CSASDSYSGNTIYF. Here the CDR3 DNA reads TGCAGTGCTAGTGATTCATACTCTGGAAACACCATATATTTT.